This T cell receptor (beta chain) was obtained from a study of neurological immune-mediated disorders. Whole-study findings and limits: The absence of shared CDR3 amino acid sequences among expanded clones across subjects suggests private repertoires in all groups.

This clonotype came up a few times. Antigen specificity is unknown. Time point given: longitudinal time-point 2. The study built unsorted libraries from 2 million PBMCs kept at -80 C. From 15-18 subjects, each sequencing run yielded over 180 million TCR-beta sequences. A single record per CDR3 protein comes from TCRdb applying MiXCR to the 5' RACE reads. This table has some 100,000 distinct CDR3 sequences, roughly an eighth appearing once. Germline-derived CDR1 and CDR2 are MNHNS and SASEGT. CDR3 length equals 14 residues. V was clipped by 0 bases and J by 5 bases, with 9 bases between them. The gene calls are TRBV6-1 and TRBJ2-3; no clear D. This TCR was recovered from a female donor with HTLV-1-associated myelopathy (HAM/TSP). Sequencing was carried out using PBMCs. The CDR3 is CASSEAFARDTQYF. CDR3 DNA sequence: TGTGCCAGCAGTGAAGCTTTTGCTAGAGATACGCAGTATTTT.